The next 23 T cell receptor beta chains were all read from a single sample in a study of blood T cells in healthy people across ages. Alongside a J-beta primer mix, a sample-barcoded 5' primer served in a second PCR lasting about 7 to 12 cycles. TCRdb reprocessed the 5' RACE reads via MiXCR and lists one record per CDR3 protein. The repertoire holds under 1,100,000 distinct CDR3 sequences, roughly a quarter seen once, with approximately 0.75% in the top ten. These same data were also listed under a study on T cells of mothers and their children.

The sample consisted of blood. The receptor source for this set is a girl aged 2 to 10 in good health.

This clonotype has a handful of counts. V is TRBV20-1 and J is TRBJ1-2; D unclear. The CDR3 covers 13 residues. V lost 5 bases, J lost 6 bases, and 16 bases lay in between. Germline V gives CDR1 DFQATT, CDR2 SNEGSKA (reference sequence). The CDR3 DNA reads as TGCAGTGCTGGGGAAAGTCCTGAGGATGGCTACACCTTC. Amino acid sequence: CSAGESPEDGYTF.

V and J are TRBV6-2 or TRBV6-3 and TRBJ2-1, with D perhaps matching TRBD1 or TRBD2 (5 bases each). Trimming left V 0 bases short and J 4 bases short, with 19 bases between. The CDR3 is made up of 18 amino acids. Germline values: CDR1 MNHEY, CDR2 SVGEGT. CDR3 DNA: TGTGCCAGCAGTTACTCGATCCTTTCTGGGGGAACTTACAATGAGCAGTTCTTC. Its translation is CASSYSILSGGTYNEQFF.

This clonotype has at least ten counts. The chain links TRBV7-6 to TRBJ1-5; D is unclear. V was pared by 2 bases and J by 4 bases, with 6 bases between. CDR1 is SGHVS, CDR2 FNYEAQ, per germline. The CDR3 is made up of 13 amino acids. CDR3 amino acids: CASSLTENQPQHF. DNA for the CDR3: TGTGCCAGCAGCTTAACAGAAAATCAGCCCCAGCATTTT.

The chain carries TRBV6-5 and TRBJ2-7; D is unclear. This CDR3 has 15 amino acids. V was pared by 4 bases and J by 1 base, with 14 bases between. CDR1 MNHEY and CDR2 SVGAGI come from the germline V gene. The CDR3 spells CASSLLAGRSYEQYF. DNA for the CDR3: TGTGCCAGCAGTTTGTTAGCCGGCAGATCCTACGAGCAGTACTTC.

There are a few counts of this clonotype. This rearrangement joins TRBV4-3 to TRBJ1-4; TRBD1 is a possible D gene (5 bases). Germline values: CDR1 LGHNA, CDR2 YSLEER. The CDR3 extends over 15 amino acids. With 4 bases removed from V and 8 bases from J, the gap between germline ends came to 17 bases. The CDR3 DNA is TGCGCCAGCAGCCCTCAGGGCCCGAGGGGAGAAAAACTGTTTTTT. Protein product: CASSPQGPRGEKLFF.

As regards this clonotype: Germline and junction disagree at one end, which may indicate a read error. This chain joins TRBV6-5 and TRBJ2-2; D is ambiguous. Per germline, CDR1 MNHEY and CDR2 SVGAGI. The CDR3 spans 13 residues. CDR3 sequence reads: CDSSYRNLGELFF. DNA for the CDR3: TGTGACAGCAGTTATCGGAATCTCGGGGAGCTGTTTTTT.

Written as DNA, the CDR3 is TGTGCCAGCAACTCAAAGGGACATGAGCAGTTCTTC. This gives the protein CASNSKGHEQFF. The chain links TRBV27 to TRBJ2-5; perhaps D is TRBD1 or TRBD2 (5 bases each). The DNA matches TRBJ2-1 better at its end, which makes the J call doubtful. The CDR3 runs to 12 residues. From germline, CDR1 is MNHEY and CDR2 SMNVEV (reference sequence).

This clonotype was recorded a few times. The rearrangement joins TRBV12-3 or TRBV12-4 to TRBJ2-5; unclear D gene. The CDR3 extends over 15 amino acids. The germline V and J ends were trimmed by 1 base and 1 base, with 10 bases remaining between them. The CDR3 loop is CASSLGQLGQETQYF. CDR3 bases: TGTGCCAGCAGTTTAGGTCAATTGGGCCAAGAGACCCAGTACTTC.

Only a few counts were recorded for this clonotype. The chain combines TRBV20-1 with TRBJ1-6; D is perhaps TRBD1 (6 bases). The germline V and J ends were trimmed by 3 bases and 10 bases, with 16 bases remaining between them. The germline gives CDR1 DFQATT, CDR2 SNEGSKA (reference sequence). The CDR3 has 14 residues. The CDR3 sequence: CSARNRDIGSPLHF. The DNA of the CDR3 is TGCAGTGCTAGGAACCGGGACATCGGATCACCCCTCCACTTT.

This clonotype was recorded a few times. V usage is TRBV6-5 and J usage is TRBJ2-5; the D gene could be TRBD1 or TRBD2 (6 bases each). Trimming removed 0 bases from V and 1 base from J, with 24 bases in between. Germline-derived CDR1 and CDR2 are MNHEY and SVGAGI. The CDR3 is made up of 20 amino acids. Here the CDR3 DNA reads TGTGCCAGCAGTTACTCCCGTCCCAAGACAGGTGGAGGGTTCCAAGAGACCCAGTACTTC. Translating gives CASSYSRPKTGGGFQETQYF.

The V call is TRBV29-1, the J call TRBJ2-7, with 15 bases lining up with TRBD2. With V trimmed by 0 bases and J by 6 bases, 9 bases remained unmatched. The CDR3 runs 17 residues. Germline CDR1 reads SQVTM; CDR2 reads ANQGSEA. CDR3 in DNA: TGCAGCGTTGAAGAAGGACTAGCGGGAGGGAAGGGTCTCGAGCAGTACTTC. Translation gives CSVEEGLAGGKGLEQYF.

The chain employs TRBV2 and TRBJ1-2; perhaps TRBD1 as D (5 bases). Germline V lookup: CDR1 SNHLY, CDR2 FYNNEI. The CDR3 loop spans 14 amino acids. V was clipped by 2 bases and J by 7 bases, with 14 bases between them. CDR3 sequence: CASSEQGEFPGYTF. CDR3 in DNA: TGTGCCAGCAGTGAACAGGGAGAATTTCCTGGCTACACCTTC.

The V and J genes are TRBV9 and TRBJ2-3, with 8 bases matching TRBD1. CDR1 SGDLS and CDR2 YYNGEE come from the germline V gene. V shed 4 bases, J shed 0 bases, and the junction held 7 bases outside the gene matches. The CDR3 runs to 16 residues. CDR3 DNA sequence: TGTGCCAGCAGCTTGACAGGGGCCTCTAGCACAGATACGCAGTATTTT. Its protein product is CASSLTGASSTDTQYF.

This clonotype came up a few times. This sequence joins TRBV7-3 and TRBJ2-7, with 7 bases aligning to TRBD1. Germline CDR1 SGHTA, CDR2 FQGTGA. This CDR3 contains 15 residues. J gave up 2 bases and V 4 bases, and 8 bases lay outside the gene matches. Here the CDR3 reads CASSSADRRTYEQYF. CDR3 nucleotides: TGTGCCAGCAGCTCAGCGGACAGGCGAACCTACGAGCAGTACTTC.

In its sample, this clonotype was seen a few times. This chain links TRBV29-1 with TRBJ2-7, with a possible D match to TRBD2 (6 bases). The V end was cut by 4 bases, the J end by 3 bases, with 10 bases between. Per germline, CDR1 SQVTM and CDR2 ANQGSEA. The CDR3 has 12 residues. The CDR3 loop is CSVVWGGYEQYF. The CDR3 nucleotides read TGCAGCGTTGTATGGGGAGGCTACGAGCAGTACTTC.

The chain carries TRBV15 and TRBJ2-5; D gene uncertain. The CDR3 runs to 15 residues. Germline-derived CDR1 and CDR2 are LNHNV and YYDKDF (reference sequence). V was pared by 4 bases and J by 5 bases, with 17 bases between. In DNA form, the CDR3 reads TGTGCCACCAGCACGTCACTTGGTCGGGCTGAGACCCAGTACTTC. It yields the protein CATSTSLGRAETQYF.

This clonotype has a handful of counts. V is TRBV7-2 and J is TRBJ2-5; possibly TRBD1 or TRBD2 for D (7 bases each). The J call may be incorrect, as the DNA end agrees better with TRBJ2-7. The CDR3 totals 16 residues. In germline, CDR1 is SGHTA, CDR2 FQGNSA. CDR3 sequence reads: CASSPRGGALGYEQYF. The DNA for the CDR3 is TGTGCCAGCAGCCCCAGGGGGGGGGCCCTCGGCTACGAGCAGTACTTC.

In the case of this clonotype: Because it lacks the conserved phenylalanine or tryptophan at the end, this CDR3 is likely a read error. The DNA is left out, because the CDR3 cannot be placed on it with certainty; the CDR3 is given as TCRdb lists it. CDR3 loop: CASSFSGSFEYS. J is TRBJ2-3 and V is TRBV11-3; the D segment call TRBD2 is taken from the table without a DNA check. Germline CDR1 is SGHNT and CDR2 is YENEEA. 12 amino acids form the CDR3, both terminal residues included.

This clonotype showed up just a few times. This chain connects TRBV2 to TRBJ2-1, with a possible D match to TRBD1 (6 bases). V lost 10 bases, J lost 9 bases, and 19 bases lay in between. Germline CDR1 reads SNHLY; CDR2 reads FYNNEI. CDR3 length: 13 residues. The CDR3, as DNA: TGTGCCACTAACGGACAGAAGGGGACTGAGCAGTTCTTC. Residues: CATNGQKGTEQFF.

The chain links TRBV13 to TRBJ2-5; D tentatively reads TRBD1 or TRBD2 (5 bases each). Germline CDR1 is PRHDT and CDR2 is FYEKMQ (reference sequence). Deletions cut 6 bases from V and 1 base from J, with 12 bases between. The CDR3 consists of 14 residues. This CDR3 reads CASRRLGTQETQYF. DNA for the CDR3: TGTGCCAGCAGGCGTCTTGGGACCCAAGAGACCCAGTACTTC.

This clonotype was observed a few times. The rearrangement joins TRBV11-1 to TRBJ2-1, with D tentatively TRBD1 (6 bases). The CDR3 sequence is 20 residues long. CDR1 is SGHAT and CDR2 is FQDESV in the germline V gene (reference sequence). The ends were cut back, 6 bases at V and 15 bases at J, with 42 bases in the middle. Here the CDR3 DNA reads TGTGCCAGCAGTCCAAGGGTGGCGGACAGTGCGTCGGTCGGCCCCCGGTTGCGGTTCTTC. Protein sequence: CASSPRVADSASVGPRLRFF.

This clonotype was found a few times. The CDR3 DNA reads TGTGCCAGCAGCTTGGGAGTGGCGGGGGCTAGCACAGATACGCAGTATTTT. This translates into CASSLGVAGASTDTQYF. The V call is TRBV5-4, the J call TRBJ2-3; possible D gene TRBD2, 7 bases. CDR3 length: 17 amino acids. V lost 0 bases and J lost 0, with 14 bases in between. Germline CDR1 reads SGHNT; CDR2 reads YYREEE (reference sequence).

This clonotype was counted a few times. V gene TRBV29-1 combines with J gene TRBJ1-1; D call uncertain. The V end was cut by 6 bases, the J end by 0 bases, with 11 bases between. The germline CDR1 and CDR2 sequences are SQVTM and ANQGSEA. The CDR3 has 13 amino acids. CDR3 DNA sequence: TGCAGCGTGATGCCTTTTGTGAACACTGAAGCTTTCTTT. Its translation: CSVMPFVNTEAFF.